This is a list of T cell receptor beta chains from one sample in a study of blood T cell repertoires in COVID-19. Measured with immunoSEQ multiplex PCR; TCRdb has only the in-frame clones, and not every one. Here the sample spans some 21,000 clones, roughly 73% being singletons. Sequenced sample: peripheral blood. The receptors stem from a human donor in a cohort sampled during active or convalescent COVID-19. Each CDR3 is given with its conserved first and last residue. D genes are given only for firm matches. Rows give clone size only sometimes, using once, few, many, or a class for an expanded clone.

abundance | j_gene | v_gene | d_gene | CDR3nt | CDR3aa
. | TRBJ1-5 | TRBV4-2 | . | TGTGCCAGCAGCCAAGCGGTGGGAGGGGGCAATCAGCCCCAGCATTTT | CASSQAVGGGNQPQHF
once | TRBJ2-3 | TRBV11-3 | . | TGTGCCAGCAGCTCACGAGAGGAGTGGGCAGATACGCAGTATTTT | CASSSREEWADTQYF
once | TRBJ2-2 | TRBV7-2 | . | TGTGCCAGCAGCTTAGGGAGGTGGGGTCCGCGGGCCGGGGAGCTGTTTTTT | CASSLGRWGPRAGELFF
. | TRBJ2-7 | TRBV6-5 | TRBD2 | TGTGCCAGCGAAGGTGGGACTACCTACGAGCAGTACTTC | CASEGGTTYEQYF
medium-sized | TRBJ1-5 | TRBV18 | TRBD1 | TGTGCCAGCTCACCCCACAGCCCCGGACAGGGTAGGGCCAATCAGCCCCAGCATTTT | CASSPHSPGQGRANQPQHF
. | TRBJ2-5 | TRBV5-1 | . | TGCGCCAGCAGCTTGGCCCGCCCTGTGGGGTTTGGACTATTCCAAGAGACCCAGTACTTC | CASSLARPVGFGLFQETQYF
. | TRBJ1-5 | TRBV6-6 | TRBD1 | TGTGCCAGCAGTTACTCACAGGGGGGACGGAATCAGCCCCAACATTTT | CASSYSQGGRNQPQHF
. | TRBJ2-7 | TRBV27 | TRBD1 | TGTGCCAGCAGTTCCCGGACAGGCGATCACTACGAGCAGTACTTC | CASSSRTGDHYEQYF
once | TRBJ2-1 | TRBV30 | TRBD2 | TGTGCCTGGACTAAACTGGGAGGGACCTACAATGAGCAGTTCTTC | CAWTKLGGTYNEQFF
. | TRBJ2-1 | TRBV7-2 | . | TGTGCCAGCAGCTCCATGTCCTACAATGAGCAGTTCTTC | CASSSMSYNEQFF
. | TRBJ2-2 | TRBV11-2 | TRBD2 | TGTGCCAGCAGCTTAGAGGCTAGCGGGGGCGGGGAGCTGTTTTTT | CASSLEASGGGELFF
. | TRBJ1-2 | TRBV5-1 | . | TGCGCCAGCAGCCTATCCCCGGGATCCGGACCCTTCTATGGCTACACCTTC | CASSLSPGSGPFYGYTF